This T cell receptor beta chain was profiled in a study of blood T cell repertoires in COVID-19. Libraries were prepared by immunoSEQ multiplex PCR; TCRdb keeps only in-frame clonotypes and omits some of them. The repertoire holds nearly 350,000 clones, with over 80% as singletons. Germline lookup yields CDR1 SQVTM and CDR2 ANQGSEA. The ends were cut back, 7 bases at V and 4 bases at J, with 10 bases in the middle. The CDR3 runs 11 residues. It was during active infection that Seattle patients were enrolled and then longitudinally followed. V gene TRBV29-1 combines with J gene TRBJ2-5; D is unclear. The receptor comes from a woman aged 45-60 years with COVID-19, enrolled during active disease. The sample consisted of peripheral blood. This CDR3 reads CSASPGETQYF. Here the CDR3 DNA reads TGCAGCGCCTCCCCCGGAGAGACCCAGTACTTC.